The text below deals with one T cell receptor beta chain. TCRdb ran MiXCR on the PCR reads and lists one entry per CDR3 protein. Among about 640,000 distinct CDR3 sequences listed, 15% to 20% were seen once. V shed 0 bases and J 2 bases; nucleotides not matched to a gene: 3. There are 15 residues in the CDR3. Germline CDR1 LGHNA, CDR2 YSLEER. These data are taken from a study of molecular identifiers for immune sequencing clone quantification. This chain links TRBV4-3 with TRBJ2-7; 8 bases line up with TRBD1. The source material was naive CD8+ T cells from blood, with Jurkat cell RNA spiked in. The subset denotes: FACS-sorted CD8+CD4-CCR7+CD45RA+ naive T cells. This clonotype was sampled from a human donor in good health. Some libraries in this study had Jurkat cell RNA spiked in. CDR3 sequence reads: CASSQDWDRTYEQYF. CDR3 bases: TGCGCCAGCAGCCAAGATTGGGACAGGACCTACGAGCAGTACTTC.